This T cell receptor (beta chain) originates from a study of CD8+CD57+ T cells in acquired aplastic anemia. Study-wide background: Recorded DNA amounts for sorted CD4+ and CD8+ cells had an average of approximately 3.2 ug. The study, taken as a whole, reports: Simpson's diversity of CD8+ cells was not significantly different in patients compared with controls.

As for this clonotype: Its specificity is unknown.

TCR beta VDJ and CDR3 were profiled, and genomic DNA was the template. Using its own MiXCR run on the reads, TCRdb lists one record per CDR3 protein. Here the sample spans about 120,000 distinct CDR3 sequences, roughly 55% being singletons. The sequenced patients had an expansion of CD8+CD57+ cells seen by flow cytometry. The sequenced material came from sorted CD4+, CD8+, or CD8+CD57+ T cells (not recorded which) from PBMCs. The sequence came from a human donor with aplastic anemia.

The CDR3 nucleotides are TGTGCCAGCAGCAGGCTGAGGGACAGGGGGTTCTATGGCTACACCTTC. Translation: CASSRLRDRGFYGYTF. The V and J genes are TRBV7-8 and TRBJ1-2, with 11 bases lining up with TRBD1. Per the germline V gene, CDR1 is SGHVS and CDR2 is FQNEAQ. The ends lost 5 bases at V and 4 bases at J; junction bases unmatched: 9. The CDR3 has 16 residues.